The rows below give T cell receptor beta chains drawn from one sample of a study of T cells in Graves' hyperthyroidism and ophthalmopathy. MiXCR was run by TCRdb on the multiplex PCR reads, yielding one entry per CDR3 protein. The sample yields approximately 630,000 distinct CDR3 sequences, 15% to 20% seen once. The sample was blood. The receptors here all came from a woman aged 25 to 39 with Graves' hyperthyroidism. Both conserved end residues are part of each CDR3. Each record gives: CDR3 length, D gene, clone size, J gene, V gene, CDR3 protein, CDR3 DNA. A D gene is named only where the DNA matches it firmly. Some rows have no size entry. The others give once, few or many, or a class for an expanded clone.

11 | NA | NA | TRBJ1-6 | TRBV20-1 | CSASSTGRKHF | TGCAGTGCTAGTTCGACAGGTCGGAAGCACTTT
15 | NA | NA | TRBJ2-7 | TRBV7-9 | CASSPRVGGSGEQYF | TGTGCCAGCAGCCCCCGAGTGGGTGGGTCCGGCGAGCAGTACTTC
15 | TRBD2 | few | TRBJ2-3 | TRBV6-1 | CASSDLAGETDTQYF | TGTGCCAGCAGTGATCTAGCGGGAGAGACAGATACGCAGTATTTT
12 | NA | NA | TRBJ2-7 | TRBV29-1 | CSIKDDSYEQHF | TGCAGCATCAAGGACGACTCCTACGAGCAGCACTTC
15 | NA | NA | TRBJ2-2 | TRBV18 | CASSPTQTNTGEPFF | TGTGCCAGCTCGCCAACCCAAACGAACACCGGGGAGCCGTTTTTT
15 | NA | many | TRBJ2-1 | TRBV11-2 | CASRPTGRGNNEQFF | TGTGCCAGCAGACCCACGGGGAGGGGGAACAATGAGCAGTTCTTC
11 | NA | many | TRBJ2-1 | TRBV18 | CASSPLHEQFF | TGTGCCAGCTCACCCCTCCATGAGCAGTTCTTC
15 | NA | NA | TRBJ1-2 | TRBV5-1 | CASSPTGTQNYGYTF | TGCGCCAGCAGCCCAACAGGGACTCAGAACTATGGCTACACCTTC
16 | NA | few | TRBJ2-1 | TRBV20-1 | CSARVQAAHRQDEQFF | TGCAGTGCTAGAGTTCAGGCAGCTCATCGGCAGGATGAGCAGTTCTTC
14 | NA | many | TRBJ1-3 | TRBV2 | CASSRGDSGNTIYF | TGTGCCAGCAGTAGAGGGGACTCTGGAAACACCATATATTTT
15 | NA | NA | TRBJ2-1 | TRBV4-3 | CASSQGGGPANEQFF | TGCGCCAGCAGCCAAGGGGGCGGGCCGGCCAATGAGCAGTTCTTC
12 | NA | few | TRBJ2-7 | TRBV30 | CAWSSGARQQYF | TGTGCCTGGAGTTCAGGGGCGCGGCAGCAGTACTTC
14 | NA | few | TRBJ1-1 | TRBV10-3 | CAISESRVHTEAFF | TGTGCCATCAGTGAGTCCCGGGTCCACACTGAAGCTTTCTTT
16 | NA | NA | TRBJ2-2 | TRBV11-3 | CASSSIDWYNTGELFF | TGTGCCAGCAGCTCTATTGACTGGTATAACACCGGGGAGCTGTTTTTT
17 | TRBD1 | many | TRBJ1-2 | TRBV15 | CATSRDGQGAYNYGYTF | TGTGCCACCAGCAGAGACGGACAGGGAGCCTATAACTATGGCTACACCTTC
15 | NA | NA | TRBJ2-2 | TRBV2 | CASSKPTENTGELFF | TGTGCCAGCAGTAAACCGACTGAGAACACCGGGGAGCTGTTTTTT